This record looks at one T cell receptor beta chain sequence and its context. Its antigen remains unidentified. One base away there is no much larger clone; base qualities are not given. The record originates from a study of T cell responses to AZD1222 COVID-19 vaccine (dated by TCRdb to about 2021). Regarding the study in general: AZD1222 recipients with second doses at about 4 weeks or about 12 weeks were pooled, because spike-specific TCR depth and breadth did not differ between schedules. Trial participants were enrolled by age into subgroups of 18-55, 56-69 and 70-plus years, and roughly 150, 30 and 60 TCR-sequenced participants, respectively, were included in these subgroups. TCR sequencing covered more than 230 trial participants: 207 given two doses of AZD1222 and around 25 given two doses of MenACWY control vaccine.

The cysteine opens and the phenylalanine closes a CDR3 of 13 amino acids. Just the 39-base CDR3 DNA is kept, in frame starting at base 1. The germline V gene sets CDR1 to SGHTA and CDR2 to FQGNSA. V and J lose 7 bases and 4 bases, and a span of 11 bases separates them. The time point label for this specimen denotes: baseline before first vaccination. Samples from vaccinated people were obtained from the UK trials COV001 and COV002, which included a single-blind randomized controlled phase 2/3 trial of AZD1222 (ChAdOx1 nCoV-19) in healthy adults. For TCRbeta chain sequencing, PBMC samples from trial participants were taken at day 0 and at day 28 after the second dose. Broader findings and caveats from the paper: Only five to seven AZD1222 recipients were SARS-CoV-2 seropositive at baseline, limiting conclusions about previously exposed vaccinees. Nearly half of unique spike-specific TCRs reportedly recognized epitopes outside regions mutated in the B.1.351 and B.1.1.7 variants. The vaccine-associated CD4 TCRs covered the entire spike protein, and the dominant responses fell in regions 160-218 and 743-854. The 56-69-year group was small, and its depth increase did not reach significance, likely because of low power. Most participants were white British and females outnumbered males, and the authors suggested that clonal diversity may have been underestimated. Spike-specific TCR breadth and depth rose significantly after two AZD1222 doses compared with day 0 and with MenACWY recipients. Because no day 14 peak-response samples were available, the repertoires could be characterized only after the peak T cell response.

The CDR3 regions of human TCRbeta chains were analyzed by immunosequencing. Concerning the study's data processing: TCRs in the repertoires were matched against a reference library of SARS-CoV-2-specific TCRs that had been generated with the MIRA antigen-specificity platform. Breadth was defined as the fraction of unique TCRs that were SARS-CoV-2-associated, and depth was defined as the fraction of total T cells that were SARS-CoV-2-associated. Using the MIRA data, each spike-specific TCR was assigned both to the spike region to which the TCR was reactive and to a CD4 or CD8 class. Log10-transformed breadth and depth values were compared by one-way ANOVA with Sidak's multiple comparisons tests. Entries here come from immuneACCESS through TCRdb and include only in-frame sequences with V and J called. Some clones fail to appear in such tables; in the studies checked, an unresolved V gene covers under half of the shortfall, and the cause of the remainder is unknown. D and trimming come from the DNA, and the V and J calls and clone size come from that table. This sample holds around 140,000 clones; roughly 90% were observed only once. Of the sample, under 3.5% falls within the top ten clones.

The sequence was obtained from an adult in good health. The chain is encoded by TRBV7-2 joined to TRBJ1-5; the D segment cannot be called with confidence. Sequences were derived from peripheral blood, sampled on day 0 of AZD1222 vaccination. The CDR3 here reads CASTLQMNQPQHF. The nucleotide sequence is given as TGTGCCAGCACATTGCAAATGAATCAGCCCCAGCATTTT.